This T cell receptor (beta chain) was recovered during a study of T cell responses to AZD1222 COVID-19 vaccine (dated by TCRdb to the early 2020s). Turning to the overall study: AZD1222 recipients given second doses at about 4 weeks or at about 12 weeks were pooled, since spike-specific TCR depth and breadth were not found to differ between the two schedules. TCR sequencing covered over 230 trial participants: some 210 given two doses of AZD1222 and approximately 26 given two doses of MenACWY control vaccine. Trial participants were enrolled by age into 18-55, 56-69 and 70-plus year subgroups, with approximately 160, 26 and 62 TCR-sequenced participants respectively. The paper as a whole reports these results and caveats: The vaccine-associated CD4 TCRs covered the entire spike protein, and the dominant responses fell in regions 160-218 and 743-854. The 56-69-year group was small, and its depth increase did not reach significance, likely because of low power. Conclusions about previously exposed vaccinees were limited because only six AZD1222 recipients were SARS-CoV-2 seropositive at baseline. Because no day 14 peak-response samples were available, the repertoires could be characterized only after the peak T cell response. Spike-specific TCR breadth and depth rose significantly after two AZD1222 doses compared with day 0 and with MenACWY recipients. Participants were mostly white British and included more females than males, and it was suggested by the authors that clonal diversity may have been underestimated. Reportedly, almost half of the unique spike-specific TCRs recognized epitopes lying outside the regions that are mutated in the B.1.351 and B.1.1.7 variants.

The CDR3 regions of human TCRbeta chains were subjected to immunosequencing. Concerning the study's data processing: Repertoire TCRs were checked for matches against a reference library of SARS-CoV-2-specific TCRs that had been generated using the MIRA antigen-specificity platform. Breadth meant the fraction of unique TCRs that were SARS-CoV-2-associated, whereas depth meant the fraction of total T cells that were SARS-CoV-2-associated. Using the MIRA data, each spike-specific TCR was assigned both to the spike region to which the TCR was reactive and to a CD4 or CD8 class. Log10-transformed breadth and depth values were compared by one-way ANOVA with Sidak's multiple comparisons tests. As stored in TCRdb, this immuneACCESS dataset retains in-frame rearrangements with V and J assigned. A fraction of the clones does not appear; measured against another copy, unresolved V genes explain less than half of the discrepancy, and the remainder lacks a known reason. Clone size and V and J calls were adopted from that table, with D and trimming inferred from the DNA. Recorded for this sample are roughly 50,000 clones; about 85% of them occurred a single time. The ten largest clones add up to about 3.9% of the sample.

As concerns this clone: Its antigen is not yet known. Per-base quality was not reported, and no clone a single base away is much larger than it.

Per the publication, the time point label means: baseline before first vaccination. Samples from vaccinated people were obtained from the UK trials COV001 and COV002, which included a single-blind randomized controlled phase 2/3 trial of AZD1222 (ChAdOx1 nCoV-19) in healthy adults. For TCRbeta chain sequencing, PBMC samples from trial participants were taken at day 0 and at day 28 after the second dose. CDR1 is given as MGHRA and CDR2 as YSYEKL, both from the germline V gene. Its CDR3 holds 16 amino acids, cysteine through phenylalanine. Here the CDR3 DNA is all that survives: 48 bases in frame from base 1. Trimming removed 1 base from V and 5 bases from J; the gene matches leave 8 bases unexplained.

The rearranged chain carries TRBV4-1 and TRBJ2-7; a stretch of 10 junction bases matches TRBD1. The sequences come from peripheral blood, collected on day 0 of AZD1222 vaccination. This clonotype was sampled from an adult in good health. The CDR3 region reads CASSQVKGQGIHEQYF. The sequence in DNA is TGCGCCAGCAGCCAAGTTAAGGGACAGGGGATACACGAGCAGTACTTC.